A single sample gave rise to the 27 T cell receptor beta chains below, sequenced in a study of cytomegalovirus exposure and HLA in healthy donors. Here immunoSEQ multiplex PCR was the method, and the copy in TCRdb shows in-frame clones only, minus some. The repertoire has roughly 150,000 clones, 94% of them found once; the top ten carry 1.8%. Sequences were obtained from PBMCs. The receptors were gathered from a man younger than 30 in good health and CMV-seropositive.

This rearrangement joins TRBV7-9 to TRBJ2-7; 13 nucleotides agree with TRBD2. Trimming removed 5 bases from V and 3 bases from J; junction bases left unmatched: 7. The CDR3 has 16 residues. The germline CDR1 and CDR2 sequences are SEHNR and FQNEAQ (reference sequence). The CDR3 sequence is CASSQSGLAGVYEQYF. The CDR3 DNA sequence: TGTGCCAGCAGCCAATCAGGACTAGCGGGAGTCTACGAGCAGTACTTC.

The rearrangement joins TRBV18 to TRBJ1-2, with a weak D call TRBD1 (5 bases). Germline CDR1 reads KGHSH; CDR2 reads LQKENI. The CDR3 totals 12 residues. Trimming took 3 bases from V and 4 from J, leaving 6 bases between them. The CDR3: CASSPGGYGYTF. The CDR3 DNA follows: TGTGCCAGCTCACCGGGGGGCTATGGCTACACCTTC. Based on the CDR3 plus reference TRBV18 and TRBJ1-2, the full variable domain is NAGVMQNPRHLVRRRGQEARLRCSPMKGHSHVYWYRQLPEEGLKFMVYLQKENIIDESGMPKERFSAEFPKEGPSILRIQQVVRGDSAAYFCASSPGGYGYTFGSGTRLTVV.

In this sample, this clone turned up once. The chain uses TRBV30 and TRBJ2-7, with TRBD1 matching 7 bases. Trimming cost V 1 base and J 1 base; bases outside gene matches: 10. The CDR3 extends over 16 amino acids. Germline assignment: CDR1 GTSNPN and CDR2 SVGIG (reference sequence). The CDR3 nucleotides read TGTGCCTGGAGTGCAACAGCGACAGGGATATCCTACGAGCAGTACTTC. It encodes CAWSATATGISYEQYF.

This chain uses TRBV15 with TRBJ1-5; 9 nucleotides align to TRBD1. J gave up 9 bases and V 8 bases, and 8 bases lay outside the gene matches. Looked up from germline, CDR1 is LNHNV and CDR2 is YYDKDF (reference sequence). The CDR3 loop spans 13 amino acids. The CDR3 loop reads CATLDRGVGPQHF. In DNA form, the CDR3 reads TGTGCCACCTTGGACAGGGGCGTAGGGCCCCAGCATTTT.

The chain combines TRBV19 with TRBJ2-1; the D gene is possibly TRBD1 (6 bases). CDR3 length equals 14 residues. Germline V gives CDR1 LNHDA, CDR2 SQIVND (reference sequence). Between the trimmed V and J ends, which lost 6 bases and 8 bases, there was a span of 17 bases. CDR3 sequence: CASSAFQGTDEQFF. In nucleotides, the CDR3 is TGTGCCAGTAGCGCGTTTCAGGGGACCGATGAGCAGTTCTTC. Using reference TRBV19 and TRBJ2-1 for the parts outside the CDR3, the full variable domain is DGGITQSPKYLFRKEGQNVTLSCEQNLNHDAMYWYRQDPGQGLRLIYYSQIVNDFQKGDIAEGYSVSREKKESFPLTVTSAQKNPTAFYLCASSAFQGTDEQFFGPGTRLTVL.

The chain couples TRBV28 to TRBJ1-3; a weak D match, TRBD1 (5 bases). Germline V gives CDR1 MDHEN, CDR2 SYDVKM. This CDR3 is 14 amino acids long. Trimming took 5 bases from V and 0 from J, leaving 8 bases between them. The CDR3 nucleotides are TGTGCCAGCAGTCCAGGGCTCTCTGGAAACACCATATATTTT. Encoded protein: CASSPGLSGNTIYF. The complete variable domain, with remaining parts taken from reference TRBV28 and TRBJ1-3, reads DVKVTQSSRYLVKRTGEKVFLECVQDMDHENMFWYRQDPGLGLRLIYFSYDVKMKEKGDIPEGYSVSREKKERFSLILESASTNQTSMYLCASSPGLSGNTIYFGEGSWLTVV.

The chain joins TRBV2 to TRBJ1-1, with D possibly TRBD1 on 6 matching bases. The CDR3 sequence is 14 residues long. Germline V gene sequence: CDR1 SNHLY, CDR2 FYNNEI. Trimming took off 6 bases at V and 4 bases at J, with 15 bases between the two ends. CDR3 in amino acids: CASSMGGGGTEAFF. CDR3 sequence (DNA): TGTGCCAGCAGCATGGGGGGCGGGGGCACTGAAGCTTTCTTT.

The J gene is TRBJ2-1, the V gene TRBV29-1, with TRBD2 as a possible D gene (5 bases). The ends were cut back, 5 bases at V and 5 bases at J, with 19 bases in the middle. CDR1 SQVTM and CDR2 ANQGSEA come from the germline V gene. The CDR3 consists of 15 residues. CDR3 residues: CSVFSLVRAHNEQFF. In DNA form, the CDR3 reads TGCAGCGTTTTTTCGTTAGTGCGGGCCCACAATGAGCAGTTCTTC.

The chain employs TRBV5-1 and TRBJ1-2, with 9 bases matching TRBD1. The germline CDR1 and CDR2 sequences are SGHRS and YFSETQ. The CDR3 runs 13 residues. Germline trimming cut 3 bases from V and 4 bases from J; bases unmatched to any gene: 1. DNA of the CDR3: TGCGCCAGCAGCTCACAGGGGGCCTATGGCTACACCTTC. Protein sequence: CASSSQGAYGYTF.

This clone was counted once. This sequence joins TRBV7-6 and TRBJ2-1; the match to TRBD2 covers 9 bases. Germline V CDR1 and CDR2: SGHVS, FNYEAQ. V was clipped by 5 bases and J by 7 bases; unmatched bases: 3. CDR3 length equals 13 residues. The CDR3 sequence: CASSRTSENEQFF. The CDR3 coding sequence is TGTGCCAGCAGCCGGACTAGCGAGAATGAGCAGTTCTTC.

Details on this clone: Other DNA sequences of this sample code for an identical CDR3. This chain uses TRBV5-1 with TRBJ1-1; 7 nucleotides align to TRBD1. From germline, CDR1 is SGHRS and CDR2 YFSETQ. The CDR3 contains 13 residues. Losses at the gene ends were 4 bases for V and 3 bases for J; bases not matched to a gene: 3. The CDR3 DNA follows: TGCGCCAGCAGCCCCACAGGGGACACTGAAGCTTTCTTT. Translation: CASSPTGDTEAFF. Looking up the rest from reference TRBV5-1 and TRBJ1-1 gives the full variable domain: KAGVTQTPRYLIKTRGQQVTLSCSPISGHRSVSWYQQTPGQGLQFLFEYFSETQRNKGNFPGRFSGRQFSNSRSEMNVSTLELGDSALYLCASSPTGDTEAFFGQGTRLTVV.

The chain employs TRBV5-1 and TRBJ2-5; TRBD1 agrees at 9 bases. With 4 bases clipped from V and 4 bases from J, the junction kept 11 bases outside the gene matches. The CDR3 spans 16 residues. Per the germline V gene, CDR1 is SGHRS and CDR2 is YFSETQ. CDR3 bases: TGCGCCAGCAGCCTCACAGGGGGCGATCCCGCAGAGACCCAGTACTTC. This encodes CASSLTGGDPAETQYF.

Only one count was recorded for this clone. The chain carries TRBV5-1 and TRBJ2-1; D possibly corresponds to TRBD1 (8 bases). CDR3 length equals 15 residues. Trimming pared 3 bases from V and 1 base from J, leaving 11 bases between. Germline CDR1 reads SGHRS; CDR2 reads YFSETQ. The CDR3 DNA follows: TGCGCCAGCAGCTCACAGGGGGGGTCCTACAATGAGCAGTTCTTC. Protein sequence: CASSSQGGSYNEQFF.

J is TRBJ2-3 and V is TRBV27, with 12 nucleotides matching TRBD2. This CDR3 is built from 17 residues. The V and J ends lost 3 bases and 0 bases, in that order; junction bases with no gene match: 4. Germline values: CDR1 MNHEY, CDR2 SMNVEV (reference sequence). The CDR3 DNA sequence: TGTGCCAGCAGTTTTATCGGGACTAGCGGGAGCACAGATACGCAGTATTTT. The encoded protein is CASSFIGTSGSTDTQYF.

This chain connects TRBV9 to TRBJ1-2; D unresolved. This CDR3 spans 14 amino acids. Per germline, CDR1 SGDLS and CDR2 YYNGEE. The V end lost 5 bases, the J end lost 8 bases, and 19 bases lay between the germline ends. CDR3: CASSPPSSGSGYTF. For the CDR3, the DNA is TGTGCCAGCAGTCCCCCTAGCTCCGGGAGCGGCTACACCTTC.

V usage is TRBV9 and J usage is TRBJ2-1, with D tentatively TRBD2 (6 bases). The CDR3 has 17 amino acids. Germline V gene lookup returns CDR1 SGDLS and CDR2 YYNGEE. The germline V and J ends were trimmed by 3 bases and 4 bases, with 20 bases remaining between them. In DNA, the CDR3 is TGTGCCAGCAGCGGAACGATTAGGGGAGGAACATACAATGAGCAGTTCTTC. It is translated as CASSGTIRGGTYNEQFF.

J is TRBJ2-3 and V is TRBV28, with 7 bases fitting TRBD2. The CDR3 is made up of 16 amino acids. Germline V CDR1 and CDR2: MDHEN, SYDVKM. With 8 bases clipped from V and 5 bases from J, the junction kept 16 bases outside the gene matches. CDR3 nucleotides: TGTGCCAGCCGTGACCGCCATGGACTAGGAAAAGATACGCAGTATTTT. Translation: CASRDRHGLGKDTQYF.

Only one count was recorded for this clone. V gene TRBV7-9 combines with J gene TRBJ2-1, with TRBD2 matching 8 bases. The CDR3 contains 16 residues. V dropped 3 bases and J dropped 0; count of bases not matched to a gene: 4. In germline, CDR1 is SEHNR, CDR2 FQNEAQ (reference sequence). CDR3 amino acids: CASSLGSGNSYNEQFF. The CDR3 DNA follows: TGTGCCAGCAGCTTGGGTAGCGGGAACTCCTACAATGAGCAGTTCTTC.

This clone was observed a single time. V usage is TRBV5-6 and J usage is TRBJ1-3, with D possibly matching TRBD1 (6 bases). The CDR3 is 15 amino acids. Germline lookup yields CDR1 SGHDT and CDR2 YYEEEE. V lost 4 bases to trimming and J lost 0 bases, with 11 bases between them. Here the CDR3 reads CASSLQGSSGNTIYF. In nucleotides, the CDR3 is TGTGCCAGCAGCCTACAGGGAAGCTCTGGAAACACCATATATTTT.

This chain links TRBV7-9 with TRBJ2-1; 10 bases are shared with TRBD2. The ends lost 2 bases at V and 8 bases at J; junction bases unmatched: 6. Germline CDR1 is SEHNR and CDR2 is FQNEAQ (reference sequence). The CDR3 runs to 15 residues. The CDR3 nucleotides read TGTGCCAGCAGCTTAAGTGGCCTAGCGGGAGATGAGCAGTTCTTC. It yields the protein CASSLSGLAGDEQFF.

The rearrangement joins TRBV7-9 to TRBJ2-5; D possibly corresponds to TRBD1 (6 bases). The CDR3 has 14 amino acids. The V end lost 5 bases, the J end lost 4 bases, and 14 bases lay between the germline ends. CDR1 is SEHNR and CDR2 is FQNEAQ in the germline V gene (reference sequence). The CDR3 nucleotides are TGTGCCAGCAGCCCCGACAGGTTTTCAGAGACCCAGTACTTC. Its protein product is CASSPDRFSETQYF.

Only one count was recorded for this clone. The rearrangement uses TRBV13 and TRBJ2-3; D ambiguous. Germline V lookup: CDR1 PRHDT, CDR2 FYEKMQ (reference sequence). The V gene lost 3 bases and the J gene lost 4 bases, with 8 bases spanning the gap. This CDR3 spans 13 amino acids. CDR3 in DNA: TGTGCCAGCAGCTTGAGTCCGGCAGATACGCAGTATTTT. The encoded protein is CASSLSPADTQYF.

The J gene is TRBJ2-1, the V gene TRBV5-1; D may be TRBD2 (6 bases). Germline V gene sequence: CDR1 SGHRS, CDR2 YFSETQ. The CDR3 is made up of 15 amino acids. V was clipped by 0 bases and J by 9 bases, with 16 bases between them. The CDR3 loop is CASSLVQGRAGEQFF. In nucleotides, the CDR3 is TGCGCCAGCAGCTTGGTCCAGGGAAGAGCGGGTGAGCAGTTCTTC.

As DNA, the CDR3 is TGTGCCAGCAGCCGCAGGCTTCCGAACACCGGGGAGCTGTTTTTT. Amino acid sequence: CASSRRLPNTGELFF. The chain combines TRBV2 with TRBJ2-2, with D unclear. V was shortened by 6 bases and J by 0 bases, with 11 bases between the two germline ends. Per the germline V gene, CDR1 is SNHLY and CDR2 is FYNNEI. The CDR3 is 15 amino acids.

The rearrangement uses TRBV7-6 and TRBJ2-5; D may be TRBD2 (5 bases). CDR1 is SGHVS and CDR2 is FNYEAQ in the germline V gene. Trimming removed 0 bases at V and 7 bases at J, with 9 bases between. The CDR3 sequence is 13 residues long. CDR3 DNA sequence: TGTGCCAGCAGCTTAGCCCGTGAGGGGACCCAGTACTTC. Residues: CASSLAREGTQYF.

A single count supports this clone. CDR3 coding DNA: TGTGCCAGCAGCCACGATCTAGGGGTTCGGCATTCTGAAGCTTTCTTT. It encodes CASSHDLGVRHSEAFF. The genes are TRBV28 and TRBJ1-1; D is possibly TRBD1 (5 bases). Germline CDR1 and CDR2: MDHEN and SYDVKM. The length of the CDR3 is 16 residues. The V end was cut by 6 bases, the J end by 6 bases, with 23 bases between. The full variable domain, with the rest looked up from reference TRBV28 and TRBJ1-1, is DVKVTQSSRYLVKRTGEKVFLECVQDMDHENMFWYRQDPGLGLRLIYFSYDVKMKEKGDIPEGYSVSREKKERFSLILESASTNQTSMYLCASSHDLGVRHSEAFFGQGTRLTVV.

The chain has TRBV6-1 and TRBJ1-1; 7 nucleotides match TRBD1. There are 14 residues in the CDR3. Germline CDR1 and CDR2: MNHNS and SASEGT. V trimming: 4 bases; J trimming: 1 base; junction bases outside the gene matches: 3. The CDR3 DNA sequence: TGTGCCAGCAGTGGAGGGGGCGCGAACACTGAAGCTTTCTTT. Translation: CASSGGGANTEAFF.